These 2 T cell receptor beta chains were sequenced from one sample in a study of blood T cell repertoires in COVID-19. Produced via immunoSEQ multiplex PCR; TCRdb's table is partial and in-frame only. The sample holds 300,000 to 400,000 clones; 80% to 90% are singletons and the top ten take roughly 4%. Input material: PBMCs or T cells enriched from blood (not recorded which). The receptors derive from a woman aged 35 to 49 with acute COVID-19.

This clone was observed once. The chain uses TRBV4-3 and TRBJ2-2, with D possibly being TRBD1 (5 bases). V lost 4 bases to trimming and J lost 5 bases, with 14 bases between them. Germline V gene lookup returns CDR1 LGHNA and CDR2 YSLEER. The CDR3 runs to 15 residues. The DNA for the CDR3 is TGCGCCAGCAGCCCCGCCCATAGACAGACCGGGGAGCTGTTTTTT. Protein sequence: CASSPAHRQTGELFF.

The rearrangement joins TRBV4-2 to TRBJ1-6; TRBD1 matches 8 bases. Germline CDR1 LGHNA, CDR2 YNFKEQ. The CDR3 runs to 18 residues. The trim removed 0 bases at V and 4 bases at J, leaving 8 bases unmatched. The CDR3 protein is CASSQEVAGGPYNSPLHF. In DNA form, the CDR3 reads TGTGCCAGCAGCCAAGAGGTCGCAGGGGGCCCGTATAATTCACCCCTCCACTTT.